The rows below give T cell receptor beta chains drawn from one sample of a study of cytomegalovirus exposure and HLA in healthy donors. The table came from immunoSEQ multiplex PCR; TCRdb's copy has only in-frame clones and leaves some out. Of 130,000 or so clones listed, approximately 72% are singletons. The sample consisted of PBMCs. All receptors derive from a woman in her fifties or sixties in good health and CMV-seropositive. Both conserved end residues are part of each CDR3. The D gene is left open where the match is weak. Some rows mark clone size as missing; the rest say once, few, many or name a class of expanded clone.

clone size	D gene	V gene	J gene	CDR3 protein	CDR3 DNA
once	NA	TRBV5-1	TRBJ2-7	CASSLQEAYEQYF	TGCGCCAGCAGCTTGCAGGAAGCCTACGAGCAGTACTTC
NA	TRBD2	TRBV7-2	TRBJ2-7	CASSFRLAGDEQYF	TGTGCCAGCAGCTTCAGACTAGCGGGAGACGAGCAGTACTTC
NA	TRBD1	TRBV7-7	TRBJ2-3	CASSLGGQGTDTQYF	TGTGCTAGCAGCTTAGGGGGACAGGGCACAGATACGCAGTATTTT
few	NA	TRBV30	TRBJ1-1	CAWGPIGGTEAFF	TGTGCCTGGGGCCCCATAGGAGGCACTGAAGCTTTCTTT
NA	NA	TRBV4-1	TRBJ1-3	CASSQPRVTGNTIYF	TGCGCCAGCAGCCAACCCCGCGTAACGGGAAACACCATATATTTT
NA	NA	TRBV30	TRBJ2-6	CAWTLVSGANVLTF	TGTGCCTGGACTCTAGTCTCCGGGGCCAACGTCCTGACTTTC
NA	TRBD2	TRBV5-1	TRBJ2-3	CASSDTSGSTDTQYF	TGCGCCAGCAGCGATACTAGCGGGAGCACAGATACGCAGTATTTT
NA	NA	TRBV7-2	TRBJ1-2	CASSHTLAGDGYTF	TGTGCCAGCAGCCATACACTGGCGGGAGATGGCTACACCTTC
NA	NA	TRBV7-2	TRBJ1-4	CASSLGGDGIEKLFF	TGTGCCAGCAGCTTAGGGGGGGATGGGATTGAAAAACTGTTTTTT
NA	TRBD1	TRBV6-5	TRBJ2-1	CASRLGQGSYNEQFF	TGTGCCAGCAGATTGGGACAGGGCTCCTACAATGAGCAGTTCTTC
NA	TRBD2	TRBV14	TRBJ2-4	CASSQGLAGAKNIQYF	TGTGCCAGCAGCCAAGGTCTAGCGGGAGCCAAAAACATTCAGTACTTC
NA	NA	TRBV4-1	TRBJ2-1	CASAKNDGILIRGNEQFF	TGCGCCAGCGCCAAGAATGACGGGATCTTAATCCGGGGGAATGAGCAGTTCTTC
NA	NA	TRBV7-7	TRBJ2-5	CASSLVGAAQETQYF	TGTGCTAGCAGCTTAGTCGGAGCGGCCCAAGAGACCCAGTACTTC
NA	NA	TRBV10-3	TRBJ2-7	CAIMGTGTEQYF	TGTGCCATCATGGGAACAGGAACCGAGCAGTACTTC
few	NA	TRBV5-1	TRBJ1-1	CASSPEQGTANTEAFF	TGCGCCAGCAGCCCCGAACAGGGAACTGCGAACACTGAAGCTTTCTTT
once	NA	TRBV30	TRBJ2-7	CAWSRDSPYEQYF	TGTGCCTGGAGTCGGGACTCTCCTTACGAGCAGTACTTC
NA	TRBD2	TRBV27	TRBJ2-7	CASSTDGRARPYEQYF	TGTGCCAGCAGTACCGACGGGAGGGCGAGACCCTACGAGCAGTACTTC
NA	TRBD1	TRBV19	TRBJ2-5	CASSVTGGQETQYF	TGTGCCAGTAGTGTGACAGGGGGGCAAGAGACCCAGTACTTC
NA	NA	TRBV7-9	TRBJ1-1	CASQTTDSNTEAFF	TGTGCCAGCCAAACAACGGACAGTAACACTGAAGCTTTCTTT
once	TRBD2	TRBV5-5	TRBJ2-1	CASSLRPSGDNEQFF	TGTGCCAGCAGCTTGCGCCCTAGCGGGGACAATGAGCAGTTCTTC
NA	NA	TRBV30	TRBJ2-5	CAWSGIVGETQYF	TGTGCCTGGAGTGGCATAGTTGGAGAGACCCAGTACTTC
NA	NA	TRBV4-1	TRBJ1-2	CASSQVGGLHYGYTF	TGCGCCAGCAGCCAAGTGGGGGGTCTCCACTATGGCTACACCTTC
NA	TRBD2	TRBV5-1	TRBJ2-2	CASSLAGGTGELFF	TGCGCCAGCAGCTTGGCCGGGGGGACCGGGGAGCTGTTTTTT
NA	NA	TRBV7-9	TRBJ1-1	CASSFTGRSTEAFF	TGTGCCAGCAGCTTTACAGGGCGAAGCACTGAAGCTTTCTTT
NA	TRBD1	TRBV18	TRBJ2-2	CASSPRGQADTGELFF	TGTGCCAGCTCACCCAGGGGACAGGCTGACACCGGGGAGCTGTTTTTT
few	NA	TRBV2	TRBJ1-5	CASSDIGGGQPQHF	TGTGCCAGCAGTGATATTGGGGGAGGTCAGCCCCAGCATTTT
NA	TRBD2	TRBV29-1	TRBJ2-2	CSVAGGLAGGNTGELFF	TGCAGCGTGGCGGGGGGACTAGCGGGAGGGAACACCGGGGAGCTGTTTTTT
NA	NA	TRBV11-3	TRBJ2-5	CASSGTAQETQYF	TGTGCCAGCTCAGGGACTGCCCAAGAGACCCAGTACTTC
NA	TRBD2	TRBV5-6	TRBJ2-5	CASSLTSGIQETQYF	TGTGCCAGCAGCTTGACTAGCGGCATCCAAGAGACCCAGTACTTC